The clone carrying this T cell receptor (beta chain) was found many times. This specimen comes from a study of T cell changes during pregnancy in multiple sclerosis. Data came from immunoSEQ multiplex PCR; TCRdb stores just in-frame clones and leaves some out. The repertoire holds about 69,000 clones, with 88% as singletons. This TCR was recovered from a female donor with multiple sclerosis, enrolled in a pregnancy study. The sequencing used peripheral blood, collected before pregnancy.

CDR3 in amino acids: CASAARGANVLTF. The CDR3 DNA reads TGTGCCAGTGCCGCGCGGGGGGCCAACGTCCTGACTTTC. The chain couples TRBV11-3 to TRBJ2-6; D not certain. Germline V gene lookup returns CDR1 SGHNT and CDR2 YENEEA. CDR3 size: 13 residues. The V end lost 9 bases, the J end lost 4 bases, and 10 bases lay between the germline ends. Combining the CDR3 with reference TRBV11-3 and TRBJ2-6 gives the whole variable domain EAGVVQSPRYKIIEKKQPVAFWCNPISGHNTLYWYLQNLGQGPELLIRYENEEAVDDSQLPKDRFSAERLKGVDSTLKIQPAELGDSAVYLCASAARGANVLTFGAGSRLTVL.